This TCR beta chain was identified during a study of CD8 T cells in ankylosing spondylitis. Study-wide points: Apparently characteristic of ankylosing spondylitis blood was a TCR beta motif (about 8 highly homologous variants). Disease-linked clones proved CD8+ and comparatively uncommon in peripheral blood.

Germline CDR1 is LGHNA and CDR2 is YNFKEQ. Trimming stripped 1 base from V and 5 bases from J, with 18 bases between. This CDR3 comprises 16 residues. This clonotype was observed many times. The target antigen is unknown. Each TCR beta library was made by quantitative 5'-RACE that incorporated molecular barcodes. A single record per CDR3 protein comes from TCRdb applying MiXCR to the 5' RACE reads. The sample lists 30,000 to 45,000 distinct CDR3 sequences; approximately 10% were seen once. The genes are TRBV4-2 and TRBJ2-7; TRBD1 is a possible D gene (6 bases). The clonotype originates from a male donor with ankylosing spondylitis or in good health (not recorded which). What was sequenced was blood, either unsorted or a sorted T cell fraction (not recorded which). The CDR3 nucleotides are TGTGCCAGCAGCCAAGCATACAGGGAAAGCTACGACGAGCAGTACTTC. The encoded protein is CASSQAYRESYDEQYF.